This TCR beta chain emerged from a study of identical twins. Study-level points and caveats: Within cord blood, abundant beta clonotypes carried fewer insertions, but memory repertoires showed no such trend.

This clonotype was observed at least ten times. Its antigen is unknown. A universal primer site was added by template switching, and unique molecular identifiers were carried by the cDNA. TCRdb re-called the 5' RACE reads with MiXCR, one entry per CDR3 protein. The table records about 220,000 distinct CDR3 sequences, around 6.8% of them present only once. The sample also formed part of further work on yellow fever vaccine responses in identical twins. As that study records: Reported findings indicate that twins' vaccine T cell responses seemed partially convergent, partially personalized.

The source of this sequence is a woman aged 18 to 35 in good health. The sample was memory (CD45RO+) T cells sorted from blood.

CDR3 in DNA: TGCAGCGGGGGGGTCATCACTGAGCAGTTCTTC. It translates to CSGGVITEQFF. The chain employs TRBV29-1 and TRBJ2-1; possible D gene TRBD2, 6 bases. V dropped 7 bases and J dropped 9 bases, with 13 bases sitting between them. CDR3 length equals 11 residues. Germline V lookup: CDR1 SQVTM, CDR2 ANQGSEA.